The 14 T cell receptor beta chains below all came from one sample that was sequenced in a study of blood T cell repertoires in COVID-19. Sequenced by immunoSEQ multiplex PCR; TCRdb stores in-frame clones only, minus some. The sample consists of roughly 150,000 clones, more than 75% of them appearing once. What was sequenced was PBMCs or T cells enriched from blood (not recorded which). The receptors originated from a woman in her 50s who had recovered from COVID-19.

The chain employs TRBV28 and TRBJ2-7; 8 nucleotides line up with TRBD2. The V gene end was trimmed by 5 bases and the J gene end by 6 bases; junction bases not matched to a gene: 3. Germline lookup yields CDR1 MDHEN and CDR2 SYDVKM. CDR3 length: 12 residues. The DNA for the CDR3 is TGTGCCAGCAGTGTCGGGGGGGTCGAGCAGTACGTC. Translating it yields CASSVGGVEQYV.

The chain is built from TRBV4-1 and TRBJ1-3; 7 bases match TRBD1. Per the germline V gene, CDR1 is MGHRA and CDR2 is YSYEKL. The CDR3 is 16 amino acids. Unmatched junction bases numbered 5, after V lost 3 bases and J lost 0 bases. The CDR3, as DNA: TGCGCCAGCAGCCACCCGGGACAGACCTCTGGAAACACCATATATTTT. Translation: CASSHPGQTSGNTIYF.

The J gene is TRBJ1-2, the V gene TRBV5-1; the D is unclear. CDR1 is SGHRS, CDR2 YFSETQ, per germline. Trimming cost V 4 bases and J 7 bases, with 14 bases left between them. The CDR3 runs to 13 residues. CDR3: CASSGKSAAGYTF. The CDR3 bases are TGCGCCAGCAGCGGTAAGTCAGCGGCTGGCTACACCTTC. The full variable domain, rest sourced from reference TRBV5-1 and TRBJ1-2, is KAGVTQTPRYLIKTRGQQVTLSCSPISGHRSVSWYQQTPGQGLQFLFEYFSETQRNKGNFPGRFSGRQFSNSRSEMNVSTLELGDSALYLCASSGKSAAGYTFGSGTRLTVV.

The chain links TRBV18 to TRBJ1-6, with 8 nucleotides matching TRBD1. The CDR3 has 18 amino acids. Germline-derived CDR1 and CDR2 are KGHSH and LQKENI. The junction had 14 bases not matched to a gene; V was cut back by 2 bases and J by 8 bases. CDR3 in DNA: TGTGCCAGCTCACCATTTAATTTTCGGACAGGGAAGGATTCACCCCTCCACTTT. This sequence encodes CASSPFNFRTGKDSPLHF.

The chain carries TRBV30 and TRBJ1-4, with unresolved D. Per germline, CDR1 GTSNPN and CDR2 SVGIG (reference sequence). The ends were cut back, 1 base at V and 8 bases at J, with 8 bases in the middle. This CDR3 has 12 amino acids. CDR3 region: CAWSDEGEKLFF. CDR3 nucleotides: TGTGCCTGGAGTGATGAGGGAGAAAAACTGTTTTTT.

In this sample, this clone turned up once. The chain employs TRBV5-1 and TRBJ2-7, with 8 nucleotides matching TRBD1. Losses at the gene ends were 0 bases for V and 0 bases for J; bases not matched to a gene: 8. CDR1 is SGHRS, CDR2 YFSETQ, per germline. The CDR3 is 17 residues long. CDR3 sequence reads: CASSLEGGRGHSYEQYV. The CDR3 DNA follows: TGCGCCAGCAGCTTGGAAGGGGGCAGGGGGCACTCCTACGAGCAGTACGTC.

The V call is TRBV5-8, the J call TRBJ2-5, with D possibly TRBD1 on 5 matching bases. Trimming stripped 4 bases from V and 5 bases from J, with 9 bases between. The CDR3 has 12 amino acids. Germline V gives CDR1 SGHTS, CDR2 YDEGEE. The CDR3 reads CASSPKGETQYF. DNA of the CDR3: TGTGCCAGCAGCCCAAAGGGGGAGACCCAGTACTTC.

The chain has TRBV5-1 and TRBJ2-7; 9 nucleotides line up with TRBD1. This CDR3 is 16 amino acids long. The ends lost 4 bases at V and 6 bases at J; junction bases unmatched: 14. From germline, CDR1 is SGHRS and CDR2 YFSETQ. The CDR3 coding sequence is TGCGCCAGCAGCCAGTTACAAAGGACAGGGGCCGCCGAGCAGTACTTC. Its translation: CASSQLQRTGAAEQYF.

This chain uses TRBV19 with TRBJ1-5; 10 nucleotides align to TRBD1. The junction had 0 bases not matched to a gene; V was cut back by 5 bases and J by 2 bases. Germline CDR1 reads LNHDA; CDR2 reads SQIVND (reference sequence). The CDR3 has 14 residues. The CDR3 protein is CASSGQGGNQPQHF. The CDR3 DNA sequence: TGTGCCAGTAGTGGACAGGGGGGCAATCAGCCCCAGCATTTT.

CDR3 nucleotide sequence: TGTGCCAGCAGCTTGGTCGCCGGGAATGAAAAACTGTTTTTT. It codes for CASSLVAGNEKLFF. The genes are TRBV5-5 and TRBJ1-4, with no clear D. The CDR3 spans 14 residues. The V gene's germline CDR1 is SGHKS and CDR2 YYEKEE (reference sequence). Trimming removed 0 bases at V and 5 bases at J, with 8 bases between.

V and J are TRBV29-1 and TRBJ2-5; TRBD1 is a possible D gene (5 bases). The V and J ends lost 5 bases and 0 bases respectively, with 7 bases between them. This CDR3 comprises 12 residues. CDR1 SQVTM and CDR2 ANQGSEA come from the germline V gene. In DNA, the CDR3 is TGCAGCGTTAGACAGAACCAAGAGACCCAGTACTTC. Protein product: CSVRQNQETQYF.

The gene calls are TRBV7-8 and TRBJ1-1; 9 bases are shared with TRBD1. The germline V gene encodes CDR1 SGHVS and CDR2 FQNEAQ. V lost 4 bases, J lost 2 bases, and 14 bases stayed unmatched. The CDR3 is 18 amino acids. Here the CDR3 reads CASSSSRDRDIRNTEAFF. As DNA, the CDR3 is TGTGCCAGCAGCTCGAGCCGGGACAGGGACATCCGAAACACTGAAGCTTTCTTT.

The rearrangement joins TRBV28 to TRBJ1-5; 7 nucleotides align to TRBD1. Per germline, CDR1 MDHEN and CDR2 SYDVKM. After removal of 9 bases from V and 2 bases from J, the junction contained 16 bases not matched to a gene. This CDR3 spans 17 amino acids. The CDR3 nucleotides read TGTGCCAGTTTGGAGGGGGACAGACTTAGCGGCAATCAGCCCCAGCATTTT. Residues: CASLEGDRLSGNQPQHF.

V is TRBV5-4 and J is TRBJ2-2; D gene unclear. This CDR3 comprises 16 residues. Germline V gene sequence: CDR1 SGHNT, CDR2 YYREEE (reference sequence). V lost 0 bases to trimming and J lost 4 bases, with 13 bases between them. The CDR3 DNA reads as TGTGCCAGCAGCTTGGGGCAGATTACGGGCACCGGGGAGCTGTTTTTT. The encoded protein is CASSLGQITGTGELFF.